Following are 2 T cell receptor beta chains from one sample sequenced in a study of siplizumab effects on memory and regulatory T cells. TCRdb's copy holds only in-frame clones and misses some; the assay was immunoSEQ multiplex PCR. The profile shows about 100,000 clones, over 85% of them singletons. Material for sequencing was Tregs sorted from blood. These receptors all stem from a human donor in good health.

This clone appeared once. This chain uses TRBV7-9 with TRBJ2-1, with a weak D call TRBD1 (5 bases). The CDR3 loop spans 15 amino acids. Germline values: CDR1 SEHNR, CDR2 FQNEAQ (reference sequence). V lost 5 bases to trimming and J lost 2 bases, with 13 bases between them. The CDR3 loop reads CASSRHMTAYNEQFF. CDR3 DNA sequence: TGTGCCAGCAGCCGACATATGACAGCCTACAATGAGCAGTTCTTC.

The chain links TRBV2 to TRBJ2-1; 9 nucleotides align to TRBD2. Looked up from germline, CDR1 is SNHLY and CDR2 is FYNNEI. V trimming: 8 bases; J trimming: 9 bases; junction bases outside the gene matches: 11. The CDR3 length is 14 residues. CDR3 in amino acids: CASLRGGAGSEQFF. As DNA, the CDR3 is TGTGCCAGCCTGCGCGGGGGGGCCGGCAGTGAGCAGTTCTTC.